This TCR beta chain was captured in a study of blood T cell repertoires in COVID-19. Study background: T cells, B-cell-depleted T cells, or PBMCs provided the cDNA or gDNA that served as material.

In the original processing: Nucleated cell number was recorded as an estimate derived from reference gene primer amplification. Repertoires were generated with immunoSEQ multiplex PCR, while TCRdb's copy carries only in-frame clones and drops some. V and J calls and clone size are copied from that table; D and trimming were computed from the DNA. The sample has 15,000 to 20,000 clones; about four fifths are singletons. The sample consisted of peripheral blood. This sequence was found in a man aged 35 to 55 with active or convalescent COVID-19.

The CDR3 here is CASSFRPGFMNTEAFF. The DNA for the CDR3 is TGTGCCAGTAGTTTCCGGCCGGGTTTTATGAACACTGAAGCTTTCTTT. The rearrangement joins TRBV19 to TRBJ1-1; D uncertain. The CDR3 is 16 amino acids. The germline CDR1 and CDR2 sequences are LNHDA and SQIVND (reference sequence). V was trimmed by 5 bases and J by 0 bases, leaving 16 bases between them.